This T cell receptor beta chain came from a study of regulatory T cells in long-lasting Graves disease. At the level of the study: Antithyroid drug intake by newly diagnosed Graves' patients had lasted under 3 months.

The CDR3 is 16 amino acids. Germline CDR1 MNHGY, CDR2 SVAAGI. J lost 4 bases, V lost 3 bases, and 10 bases had no gene match. Time point: newly diagnosed GD, antithyroid drugs for less than 3 months. Isolated PBMC RNA provided the starting material for the TCR library. iRepertoire HTBI primers and Arm-PCR of CDR3 regions built TCR beta libraries. MiXCR, applied by TCRdb to the multiplex PCR reads, yields one record per CDR3 protein. Among approximately 400,000 distinct CDR3 sequences listed, around a sixth were seen once. This specimen was peripheral blood mononuclear cells (PBMCs), taken at new diagnosis, from a patient treated with antithyroid drugs. The chain carries TRBV6-9 and TRBJ2-5, with TRBD1 matching over 8 bases. The receptor was isolated from a female donor with Graves disease. Here the CDR3 reads CASSYALTGTGETQYF. The CDR3 DNA is TGTGCCAGCAGTTACGCCCTCACCGGGACAGGAGAGACCCAGTACTTC.